This T cell receptor (beta chain) is from a study of cytomegalovirus exposure and HLA in healthy donors. Notes on the study in general: There was a cluster of highly shared sequence variants that was likely a sequencing artifact. Clonal expansion, a later analysis showed, was greater in HLA-associated TCR beta chains than in equally common others.

In regard to this clone: What it binds is not known.

The ends lost 5 bases at V and 4 bases at J; junction bases unmatched: 9. This CDR3 has 16 amino acids. Germline values: CDR1 LNHDA, CDR2 SQIVND (reference sequence). Vbeta (60) and Jbeta (13) primers were used in the PCR. Assay used: immunoSEQ multiplex PCR; TCRdb lists only in-frame clones, some missing. The sample has under 80,000 clones; roughly two thirds are singletons. Material: PBMCs. The gene calls are TRBV19 and TRBJ1-5; 9 bases are shared with TRBD1. The receptor's source is a woman in her 30s in good health and CMV-seronegative. The CDR3, as DNA: TGTGCCAGTAGTCCCGGGACAGGGAATCGTAATCAGCCCCAGCATTTT. Translating gives CASSPGTGNRNQPQHF.